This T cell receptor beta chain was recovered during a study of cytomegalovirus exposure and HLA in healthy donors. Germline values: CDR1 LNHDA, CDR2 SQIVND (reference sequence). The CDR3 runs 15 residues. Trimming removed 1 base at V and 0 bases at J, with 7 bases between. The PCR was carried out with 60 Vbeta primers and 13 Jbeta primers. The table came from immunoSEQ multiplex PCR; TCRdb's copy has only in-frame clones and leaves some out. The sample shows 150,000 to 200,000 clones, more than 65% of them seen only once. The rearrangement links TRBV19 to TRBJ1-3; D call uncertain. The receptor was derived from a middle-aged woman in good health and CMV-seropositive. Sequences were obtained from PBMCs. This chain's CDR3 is CASSIAGTSGNTIYF. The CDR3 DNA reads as TGTGCCAGTAGTATAGCAGGAACCTCTGGAAACACCATATATTTT.